The next 25 T cell receptor beta chains were all read from a single sample in a study of cytomegalovirus exposure and HLA in healthy donors. A multiplex PCR was run with 60 Vbeta primers and 13 Jbeta primers. Using immunoSEQ multiplex PCR, the repertoire was profiled, and TCRdb retains in-frame clones only, with some absent. Of 150,000 to 250,000 clones in the sample, less than 80% are singletons; the top ten hold 4% to 4.5%. The sample was PBMCs. The receptors were sampled from a woman aged 25 to 39 in good health and CMV-seropositive.

The chain links TRBV19 to TRBJ2-1, with TRBD2 as a possible D gene (7 bases). The CDR3 runs to 16 residues. The V end lost 8 bases, the J end lost 0 bases, and 17 bases lay between the germline ends. Germline assignment: CDR1 LNHDA and CDR2 SQIVND (reference sequence). CDR3 in DNA: TGTGCCAGTGCCGGGGGGTGGGGGCCCTCCTACAATGAGCAGTTCTTC. Protein: CASAGGWGPSYNEQFF.

The V and J genes are TRBV7-6 and TRBJ1-2, with 7 bases fitting TRBD1. The CDR3 has 16 amino acids. CDR1 SGHVS and CDR2 FNYEAQ come from the germline V gene. V shed 5 bases and J 7 bases; nucleotides not matched to a gene: 16. The CDR3 DNA reads as TGTGCCAGCAGCACAGGGGCGGGGAGGCTTGGGTCTGGCTACACCTTC. Residues: CASSTGAGRLGSGYTF.

This clone has a handful of counts. The gene calls are TRBV4-3 and TRBJ2-1, with 10 bases that match TRBD2. J gave up 4 bases and V 1 base, and 1 base lay outside the gene matches. The CDR3 runs to 15 residues. Per the germline V gene, CDR1 is LGHNA and CDR2 is YSLEER. CDR3 amino acids: CASSQVSGGYNEQFF. CDR3 DNA sequence: TGCGCCAGCAGCCAAGTTAGCGGGGGGTACAATGAGCAGTTCTTC.

This clone was seen a handful of times. The chain links TRBV11-2 to TRBJ2-6; TRBD1 might be the D (5 bases). The CDR3 loop spans 16 amino acids. Germline assignment: CDR1 SGHAT and CDR2 FQNNGV. V was cut by 3 bases and J by 2 bases, with 11 bases left in between. CDR3 loop: CASSFYRYPGANVLTF. CDR3 DNA sequence: TGTGCCAGCAGCTTTTACAGGTACCCTGGGGCCAACGTCCTGACTTTC.

The genes are TRBV2 and TRBJ2-3; D might be TRBD2 (5 bases). Looked up from germline, CDR1 is SNHLY and CDR2 is FYNNEI. Trimming pared 7 bases from V and 4 bases from J, leaving 24 bases between. The CDR3 has 17 amino acids. The CDR3 nucleotides are TGTGCCAGCACGATGCGGGCCACGGTGATGCCCGCAGATACGCAGTATTTT. Translation gives CASTMRATVMPADTQYF.

The chain links TRBV18 to TRBJ1-1, with no clear D. This CDR3 is 16 amino acids long. The germline V and J ends were trimmed by 0 bases and 4 bases, with 15 bases remaining between them. Germline values: CDR1 KGHSH, CDR2 LQKENI. The CDR3 nucleotides are TGTGCCAGCTCACCACCCATAGTAACAACGGGCACTGAAGCTTTCTTT. Translation: CASSPPIVTTGTEAFF.

Concerning this clone itself: A read error may produce the germline difference seen at one junction end. This chain uses TRBV6-5 with TRBJ2-7; 9 positions match TRBD1. This CDR3 is 14 amino acids long. Germline values: CDR1 MNHEY, CDR2 SVGAGI. CDR3 sequence (DNA): TGTGCCAGCAGTTACACCGGACAGGGGTATAAACCAGACTTC. Protein product: CASSYTGQGYKPDF.

The J gene is TRBJ2-2, the V gene TRBV27; TRBD1 agrees at 9 bases. This CDR3 comprises 16 residues. CDR1 and CDR2 (germline): MNHEY, SMNVEV (reference sequence). J gave up 2 bases and V 7 bases, and 8 bases lay outside the gene matches. In DNA form, the CDR3 reads TGTGCCAGCACCCCATTGACAGGGGGTAACACCGGGGAGCTGTTTTTT. Translated: CASTPLTGGNTGELFF.

The chain couples TRBV5-6 to TRBJ2-7; TRBD1 matches 11 bases. This CDR3 spans 15 amino acids. CDR1 is SGHDT and CDR2 is YYEEEE in the germline V gene. The trim removed 1 base at V and 6 bases at J, leaving 6 bases unmatched. In DNA form, the CDR3 reads TGTGCCAGCAGCTTGAAATGGGACAGGGGGGCCGAGCAGTACTTC. This sequence encodes CASSLKWDRGAEQYF.

The V call is TRBV29-1, the J call TRBJ2-1; D perhaps matches TRBD2 (6 bases). Germline V gene data show CDR1 as SQVTM and CDR2 as ANQGSEA. The CDR3 consists of 14 residues. V was pared by 5 bases and J by 10 bases, with 21 bases between. The CDR3 loop is CSVQWDWEIREQFF. The DNA for the CDR3 is TGCAGCGTTCAATGGGACTGGGAAATTCGGGAGCAGTTCTTC.

The chain recombines TRBV2 with TRBJ2-1, with a tentative D call TRBD2 (7 bases). CDR3 size: 15 residues. Germline CDR1 SNHLY, CDR2 FYNNEI. Trimming shortened V by 2 bases and J by 8 bases, and 16 bases separated the two germline ends. This CDR3 is CASSERRGGLDEQFF. The CDR3 DNA is TGTGCCAGCAGTGAACGGAGGGGGGGCCTGGATGAGCAGTTCTTC.

There are a few counts of this clone. The chain has TRBV5-4 and TRBJ2-7; 11 nucleotides agree with TRBD2. Germline V lookup: CDR1 SGHNT, CDR2 YYREEE (reference sequence). This CDR3 has 16 residues. After removal of 4 bases from V and 0 bases from J, the junction contained 6 bases not matched to a gene. The CDR3 loop is CASSPSGTSGSYEQYF. The CDR3, as DNA: TGTGCCAGCAGCCCATCCGGGACTAGCGGCTCCTACGAGCAGTACTTC.

The V call is TRBV7-9, the J call TRBJ1-1, with D tentatively TRBD1 (5 bases). Deletions cut 4 bases from V and 2 bases from J, with 11 bases between. Germline CDR1 SEHNR, CDR2 FQNEAQ (reference sequence). The CDR3 consists of 14 residues. The CDR3 coding sequence is TGTGCCAGCAGCTATGGGAGGGGTAACACTGAAGCTTTCTTT. Its translation is CASSYGRGNTEAFF.

There are a few counts of this clone. The chain recombines TRBV5-1 with TRBJ1-3; D gene uncertain. Germline CDR1 SGHRS, CDR2 YFSETQ. V dropped 2 bases and J dropped 4 bases, with 19 bases sitting between them. There are 17 residues in the CDR3. CDR3 nucleotides: TGCGCCAGCAGCTTTGGGTCCAGCAACATGAGGGGAAACACCATATATTTT. Its translation: CASSFGSSNMRGNTIYF.

J is TRBJ1-2 and V is TRBV4-1, with 7 positions matching TRBD1. Germline CDR1 is MGHRA and CDR2 is YSYEKL. This CDR3 region has 14 residues. After removal of 4 bases from V and 4 bases from J, the junction contained 6 bases not matched to a gene. In DNA, the CDR3 is TGCGCCAGCAGCCCTGGACAGGCTGTCTATGGCTACACCTTC. Translating gives CASSPGQAVYGYTF.

The V and J genes are TRBV4-1 and TRBJ2-3; 8 bases line up with TRBD2. CDR3 size: 15 residues. With V trimmed by 3 bases and J by 4 bases, 6 bases remained unmatched. The germline V gene encodes CDR1 MGHRA and CDR2 YSYEKL. The CDR3 loop is CASSQIAGQADTQYF. As DNA, the CDR3 is TGCGCCAGCAGCCAGATAGCGGGGCAGGCAGATACGCAGTATTTT.

The chain recombines TRBV5-1 with TRBJ2-7; no reliable D call. Germline CDR1 SGHRS, CDR2 YFSETQ. The CDR3 covers 15 residues. V was cut by 0 bases and J by 0 bases, with 10 bases left in between. In DNA form, the CDR3 reads TGCGCCAGCAGCTTGGCCAGTGGCAGCTCCTACGAGCAGTACTTC. This translates into CASSLASGSSYEQYF. Drawing the rest from reference TRBV5-1 and TRBJ2-7, the complete variable domain is KAGVTQTPRYLIKTRGQQVTLSCSPISGHRSVSWYQQTPGQGLQFLFEYFSETQRNKGNFPGRFSGRQFSNSRSEMNVSTLELGDSALYLCASSLASGSSYEQYFGPGTRLTVT.

This chain connects TRBV7-2 to TRBJ2-7; a possible D gene is TRBD1 (6 bases). This CDR3 contains 13 residues. In germline, CDR1 is SGHTA, CDR2 FQGNSA. V was clipped by 6 bases and J by 7 bases, with 16 bases between them. The CDR3 here is CASRSLGAPEQYF. The CDR3 nucleotides read TGTGCCAGCAGGTCCCTGGGGGCCCCTGAGCAGTACTTC. The full variable domain, rest sourced from reference TRBV7-2 and TRBJ2-7, is GAGVSQSPSNKVTEKGKDVELRCDPISGHTALYWYRQSLGQGLEFLIYFQGNSAPDKSGLPSDRFSAERTGGSVSTLTIQRTQQEDSAVYLCASRSLGAPEQYFGPGTRLTVT.

The chain employs TRBV11-2 and TRBJ2-7; D may be TRBD2 (6 bases). The CDR3 loop spans 15 amino acids. Trimming stripped 4 bases from V and 6 bases from J, with 19 bases between. Germline V gene lookup returns CDR1 SGHAT and CDR2 FQNNGV. The CDR3 coding sequence is TGTGCCAGCAGCTCACTTAGCGGTCGGGTCTCCGAGCAGTACTTC. It yields the protein CASSSLSGRVSEQYF.

The rearrangement links TRBV10-1 to TRBJ2-1; a possible D gene is TRBD2 (6 bases). The germline V gene encodes CDR1 WNHNN and CDR2 SYGVQD (reference sequence). The CDR3 has 16 residues. V shed 2 bases and J shed 6 bases, with 17 bases lying between them. CDR3 in amino acids: CASSEGPTPGSNEQFF. CDR3 nucleotides: TGCGCCAGCAGTGAGGGACCTACCCCCGGGAGCAATGAGCAGTTCTTC.

The chain carries TRBV7-6 and TRBJ2-1, with D possibly being TRBD2 (5 bases). The V gene lost 7 bases and the J gene lost 9 bases, with 13 bases spanning the gap. Per germline, CDR1 SGHVS and CDR2 FNYEAQ. This CDR3 has 12 amino acids. The CDR3 DNA reads TGTGCCAGCAATGCGGGTGGGAGTGAGCAGTTCTTC. Its translation: CASNAGGSEQFF.

The chain employs TRBV4-1 and TRBJ2-3; D remains ambiguous. V was clipped by 4 bases and J by 0 bases, with 5 bases between them. The CDR3 has 13 residues. Germline CDR1 reads MGHRA; CDR2 reads YSYEKL. The CDR3 DNA follows: TGCGCCAGCAGCCGAGGTAGCACAGATACGCAGTATTTT. Translation gives CASSRGSTDTQYF.

The chain combines TRBV7-6 with TRBJ2-1; 7 nucleotides line up with TRBD2. The CDR3 runs to 16 residues. Germline V CDR1 and CDR2: SGHVS, FNYEAQ. V lost 5 bases to trimming and J lost 7 bases; unmatched junction nucleotides: 14. CDR3: CASSTLSAGEGNEQFF. In nucleotides, the CDR3 is TGTGCCAGCAGCACCCTCAGCGCGGGAGAGGGGAATGAGCAGTTCTTC. The full variable domain, rest sourced from reference TRBV7-6 and TRBJ2-1, is GAGVSQSPRYKVTKRGQDVALRCDPISGHVSLYWYRQALGQGPEFLTYFNYEAQQDKSGLPNDRFSAERPEGSISTLTIQRTEQRDSAMYRCASSTLSAGEGNEQFFGPGTRLTVL.

V is TRBV11-3 and J is TRBJ2-1; 7 bases line up with TRBD2. Germline lookup yields CDR1 SGHNT and CDR2 YENEEA. The CDR3 has 12 residues. Unmatched junction bases numbered 2, after V lost 5 bases and J lost 7 bases. This CDR3 is CASSPGRNEQFF. CDR3 sequence (DNA): TGTGCCAGCAGCCCCGGGAGGAATGAGCAGTTCTTC.

The rearrangement links TRBV6-4 to TRBJ1-6; 8 nucleotides match TRBD1. CDR3 length equals 17 residues. Trimming cost V 0 bases and J 9 bases; bases outside gene matches: 10. Germline V CDR1 and CDR2: MRHNA, SNTAGT. The CDR3 reads CASSDSPVGQGGSPLHF. The CDR3 DNA sequence: TGTGCCAGCAGTGACTCGCCGGTTGGACAGGGAGGTTCACCCCTCCACTTT.